These T cell receptor beta chains were read from a single sample in a study of pediatric ulcerative colitis. The repertoire was sequenced with immunoSEQ multiplex PCR; TCRdb's copy has only in-frame clones and lacks some. The sample lists about 14,000 clones; over 80% were seen once. Sequenced material: blood. Source of these receptors: a boy between 5 and 17 years old with moderate ulcerative colitis. CDR3s include the opening cysteine and the closing phenylalanine or tryptophan. A D gene is named only where the DNA matches it firmly. The size entry is marked missing in some rows and otherwise reads once, few, many or a size class.

j_gene,abundance,d_gene,v_gene,CDR3nt,CDR3aa
TRBJ2-3,-,-,TRBV13,TGTGCCAGCAGCTTAGTTCGAGGGACGGAGGAACATTTT,CASSLVRGTEEHF
TRBJ2-2,once,-,TRBV11-3,TGTGCCAGCAGCTTGGCAGGGGACACCGGGGAGCTGTTTTTT,CASSLAGDTGELFF
TRBJ2-7,-,-,TRBV4-2,TGTGCCAGCAGCCAAGATTGGACACCCGAGCAGTACTTC,CASSQDWTPEQYF
TRBJ1-4,-,-,TRBV5-5,TGTGCCAGCAGCTTGGCCGAAGGGGGAACTAATGAAAAACTGTTTTTT,CASSLAEGGTNEKLFF
TRBJ2-1,-,TRBD2,TRBV10-3,TGTGCCATCAGTGATATAGCGGGAGGGCCTGGTGAGCAGTTCTTC,CAISDIAGGPGEQFF
TRBJ2-1,-,-,TRBV28,TGTGCCAGCAGTTTCCGGGGACCCTACAATGAGCAGTTCTTC,CASSFRGPYNEQFF
TRBJ1-4,-,TRBD1,TRBV19,TGTGCCAGTAGTATACAGGGGGCTGAAAAACTGTTTTTT,CASSIQGAEKLFF
TRBJ1-3,-,-,TRBV10-3,TGTGCCATCAGTGAGTCGATCGGGCACTCTGGAAACACCATATATTTT,CAISESIGHSGNTIYF
TRBJ1-5,-,-,TRBV12-5,TGTGCTAGTGGTTTAGGGGGGTGGGGGCCCCAGCATTTT,CASGLGGWGPQHF
TRBJ1-6,few,-,TRBV7-9,TGTGCCAGCAGCCCGTCTTCGGGTTCACCCCTCCACTTT,CASSPSSGSPLHF
TRBJ2-3,-,TRBD2,TRBV5-6,TGTGCCAGCAGCCCCCCCTCGGGGGGTTACACAGATACGCAGTATTTT,CASSPPSGGYTDTQYF
TRBJ2-1,once,-,TRBV9,TGTGCCAGCAGCACAATGGGGGATCGAAACAATGAGCAGTTCTTC,CASSTMGDRNNEQFF
TRBJ2-7,few,-,TRBV7-6,TGTGCCAGCAGCTCAGGCAGCGACAGTCGGTACGAGCAGTACTTC,CASSSGSDSRYEQYF
TRBJ1-2,-,-,TRBV6-1,TGTGCCAGCAGTGATGGCAGGGTGGATAGCTATGGCTACACCTTC,CASSDGRVDSYGYTF
TRBJ2-7,-,-,TRBV18,TGTGCCAGCTCACCAGGGAGGGACAGTATGTACGAGCAGTACTTC,CASSPGRDSMYEQYF
TRBJ1-2,-,TRBD1,TRBV15,TGTGCCACCAGCAGAGGGACAGGGGACTATGGCTACACCTTC,CATSRGTGDYGYTF
TRBJ1-1,-,-,TRBV4-1,TGCGCCAGCAGTACAGGGTTGGGCACTGAAGCTTTCTTT,CASSTGLGTEAFF